Below are 5 T cell receptor beta chains sequenced from a single sample in a study of blood T cell repertoires in COVID-19. Repertoires were generated with immunoSEQ multiplex PCR, while TCRdb's copy carries only in-frame clones and drops some. Of 150,000 to 200,000 clones detected, approximately 87% appear once; the ten largest clones hold approximately 10%. The sequenced sample was peripheral blood. Receptors were obtained from a woman between 70 and 85 years old with COVID-19, enrolled during active disease.

The chain couples TRBV4-2 to TRBJ2-3; TRBD2 aligns across 12 bases. Germline V gene sequence: CDR1 LGHNA, CDR2 YNFKEQ. CDR3 size: 16 residues. V lost 2 bases to trimming and J lost 1 base; unmatched junction nucleotides: 1. The CDR3 nucleotides are TGTGCCAGCAGCCAACGACTAGCGGGGGGCACAGATACGCAGTATTTT. The encoded protein is CASSQRLAGGTDTQYF.

The chain carries TRBV11-2 and TRBJ1-1, with 8 bases fitting TRBD1. V lost 7 bases, J lost 2 bases, and 9 bases stayed unmatched. The germline V gene has CDR1 SGHAT and CDR2 FQNNGV. CDR3 size: 15 residues. The CDR3 DNA sequence: TGTGCCAGCACCTTCGACAGGGGCTTAAACACTGAAGCTTTCTTT. It translates to CASTFDRGLNTEAFF.

The chain couples TRBV19 to TRBJ1-3; D gene unclear. The germline CDR1 and CDR2 sequences are LNHDA and SQIVND (reference sequence). Trimming shortened V by 6 bases and J by 4 bases, and 16 bases separated the two germline ends. The CDR3 runs 15 residues. CDR3 residues: CASRNAQEQGNTIYF. Written as DNA, the CDR3 is TGTGCCAGTAGAAACGCCCAAGAACAGGGAAACACCATATATTTT. The entire variable domain, with the rest obtained from reference TRBV19 and TRBJ1-3, is as follows: DGGITQSPKYLFRKEGQNVTLSCEQNLNHDAMYWYRQDPGQGLRLIYYSQIVNDFQKGDIAEGYSVSREKKESFPLTVTSAQKNPTAFYLCASRNAQEQGNTIYFGEGSWLTVV.

The chain employs TRBV5-1 and TRBJ1-1; TRBD1 matches at 7 bases. Trimming removed 2 bases from V and 7 bases from J; junction bases left unmatched: 8. The CDR3 contains 14 residues. Germline CDR1 SGHRS, CDR2 YFSETQ. The chain's CDR3 is CASSLGGGIGEAFF. The DNA for the CDR3 is TGCGCCAGCAGCTTAGGAGGGGGCATAGGTGAAGCTTTCTTT.

CDR3 bases: TGTGCCAGTAGTATAGACAGTTTGAATTCACCCCTCCACTTT. It translates to CASSIDSLNSPLHF. The chain combines TRBV19 with TRBJ1-6; D gene ambiguous. V shed 0 bases and J shed 7 bases, with 7 bases lying between them. The CDR3 covers 14 residues. Germline V CDR1 and CDR2: LNHDA, SQIVND (reference sequence). The variable domain in full, with the rest retrieved from reference TRBV19 and TRBJ1-6, is DGGITQSPKYLFRKEGQNVTLSCEQNLNHDAMYWYRQDPGQGLRLIYYSQIVNDFQKGDIAEGYSVSREKKESFPLTVTSAQKNPTAFYLCASSIDSLNSPLHFGNGTRLTVT.